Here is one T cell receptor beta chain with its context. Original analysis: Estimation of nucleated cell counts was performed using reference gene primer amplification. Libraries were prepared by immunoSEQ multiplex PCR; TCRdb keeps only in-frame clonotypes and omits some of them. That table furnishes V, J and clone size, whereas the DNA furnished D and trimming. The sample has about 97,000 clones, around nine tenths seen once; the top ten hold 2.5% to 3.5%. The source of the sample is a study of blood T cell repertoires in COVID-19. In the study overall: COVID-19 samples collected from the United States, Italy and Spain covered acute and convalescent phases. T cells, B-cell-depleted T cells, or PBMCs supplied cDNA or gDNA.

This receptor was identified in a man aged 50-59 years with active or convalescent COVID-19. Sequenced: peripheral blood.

The CDR3 DNA reads TGTGCCAGCAGGCCTGGGACAGCGAACACTGAAGCTTTCTTT. Its protein is CASRPGTANTEAFF. The chain links TRBV6-4 to TRBJ1-1; 7 bases are shared with TRBD1. J gave up 1 base and V 6 bases, and 5 bases lay outside the gene matches. The CDR3 has 14 residues. Germline CDR1 reads MRHNA; CDR2 reads SNTAGT.